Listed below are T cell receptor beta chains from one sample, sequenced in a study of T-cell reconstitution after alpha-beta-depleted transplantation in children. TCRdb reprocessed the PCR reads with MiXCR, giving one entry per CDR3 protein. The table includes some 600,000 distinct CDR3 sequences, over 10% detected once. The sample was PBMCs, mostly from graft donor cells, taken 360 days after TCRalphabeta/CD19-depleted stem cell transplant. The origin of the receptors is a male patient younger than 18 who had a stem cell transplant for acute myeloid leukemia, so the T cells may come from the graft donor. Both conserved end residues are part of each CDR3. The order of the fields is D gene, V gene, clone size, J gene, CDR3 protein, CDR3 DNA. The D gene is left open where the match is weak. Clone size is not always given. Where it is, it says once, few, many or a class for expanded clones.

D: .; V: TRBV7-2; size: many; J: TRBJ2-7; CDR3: CASSLHSYEQYF; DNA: TGTGCCAGCAGCTTACACTCCTACGAGCAGTACTTC
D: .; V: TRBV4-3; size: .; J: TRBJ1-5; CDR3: CASSQDRGNQPQHF; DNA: TGCGCCAGCAGCCAAGATAGGGGCAATCAGCCCCAGCATTTT
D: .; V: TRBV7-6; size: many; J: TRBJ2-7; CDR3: CASSQGGAYEQYF; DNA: TGTGCCAGCAGCCAAGGGGGGGCGTACGAGCAGTACTTC
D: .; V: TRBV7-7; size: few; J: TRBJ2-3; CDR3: CASSLAVSAVGTDTQYF; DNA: TGTGCTAGCAGCTTAGCGGTCTCAGCGGTGGGCACAGATACGCAGTATTTT
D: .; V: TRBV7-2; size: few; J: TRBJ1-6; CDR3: CASSLAPAYNSPLHF; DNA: TGTGCCAGCAGCTTAGCTCCAGCCTATAATTCACCCCTCCACTTT
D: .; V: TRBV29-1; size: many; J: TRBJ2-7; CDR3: CSVGTRNPYEQYF; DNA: TGCAGCGTCGGGACTCGCAACCCCTACGAGCAGTACTTC
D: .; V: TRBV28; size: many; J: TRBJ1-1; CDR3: CASKMIEAFF; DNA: TGTGCCAGCAAGATGATTGAAGCTTTCTTT
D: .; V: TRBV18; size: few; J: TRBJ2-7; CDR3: CASSPFGSSSKAYEQYF; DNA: TGTGCCAGCTCACCATTCGGATCATCGAGCAAGGCCTACGAGCAGTACTTC
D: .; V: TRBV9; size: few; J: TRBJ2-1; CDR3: CASSVGPGEQFF; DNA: TGTGCCAGCAGCGTAGGCCCGGGTGAGCAGTTCTTC
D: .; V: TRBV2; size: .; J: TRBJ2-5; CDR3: CASREWQEETQYF; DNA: TGTGCCAGCAGGGAGTGGCAGGAAGAGACCCAGTACTTC
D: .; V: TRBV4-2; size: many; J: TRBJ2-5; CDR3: CASSQDRGLAVLYF; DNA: TGTGCCAGCAGCCAAGATCGGGGTCTAGCCGTCCTCTACTTC
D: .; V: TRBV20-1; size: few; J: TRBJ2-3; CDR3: CSAIRTTDTQYF; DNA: TGCAGTGCTATAAGGACGACAGATACGCAGTATTTT
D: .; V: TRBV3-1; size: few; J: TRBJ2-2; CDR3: CASSFVMNTGELFF; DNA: TGTGCCAGCAGCTTTGTTATGAACACCGGGGAGCTGTTTTTT
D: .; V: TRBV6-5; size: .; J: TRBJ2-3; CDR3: CASSGATDTQYF; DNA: TGTGCCAGCAGTGGGGCCACAGATACGCAGTATTTT
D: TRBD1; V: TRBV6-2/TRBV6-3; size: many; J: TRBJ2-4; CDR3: CASSRWTGLAKNIQYF; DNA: TGTGCCAGCAGTCGATGGACAGGACTAGCCAAAAACATTCAGTACTTC
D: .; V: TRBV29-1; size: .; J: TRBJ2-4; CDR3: CSVVGGAGKNIQYF; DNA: TGCAGCGTTGTAGGGGGGGCTGGCAAAAACATTCAGTACTTC
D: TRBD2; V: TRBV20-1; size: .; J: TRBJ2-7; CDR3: CSASLNPGEGDEQYF; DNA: TGCAGTGCTAGTTTGAACCCTGGGGAGGGCGACGAGCAGTACTTC
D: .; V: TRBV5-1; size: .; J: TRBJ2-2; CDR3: CARVPKFPGELFF; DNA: TGCGCCCGGGTGCCCAAATTTCCCGGGGAGCTGTTTTTT
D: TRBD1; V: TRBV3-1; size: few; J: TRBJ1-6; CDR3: CASSQGQGNSPLHF; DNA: TGTGCCAGCAGCCAAGGACAGGGGAATTCACCCCTCCACTTT
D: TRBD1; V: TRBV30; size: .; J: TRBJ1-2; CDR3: CAWQWTGNYGYTF; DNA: TGTGCCTGGCAATGGACAGGGAACTATGGCTACACCTTC
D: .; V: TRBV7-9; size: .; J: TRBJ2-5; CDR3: CASSLLMVYETQYF; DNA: TGTGCCAGCAGCTTATTAATGGTGTATGAGACCCAGTACTTC
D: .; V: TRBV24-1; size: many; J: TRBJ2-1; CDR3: CATSSDRNSYNEQFF; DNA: TGTGCCACCAGTAGTGACAGAAACTCCTACAATGAGCAGTTCTTC
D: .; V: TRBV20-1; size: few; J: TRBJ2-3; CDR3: CSPQSGEVDTQYF; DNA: TGCAGTCCTCAGTCCGGAGAAGTAGATACGCAGTATTTT
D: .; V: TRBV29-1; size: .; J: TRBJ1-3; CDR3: CSVDGRLTGNTIYF; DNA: TGCAGCGTTGACGGCAGGCTAACTGGAAACACCATATATTTT
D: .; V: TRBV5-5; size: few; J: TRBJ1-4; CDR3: CASSLAGSGRNEKLFF; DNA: TGTGCCAGCAGCTTGGCCGGAAGTGGGCGTAATGAAAAACTGTTTTTT
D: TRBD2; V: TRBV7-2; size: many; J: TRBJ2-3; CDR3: CASRVSGRAYF; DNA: TGTGCCAGCAGGGTGAGCGGGAGGGCGTATTTT
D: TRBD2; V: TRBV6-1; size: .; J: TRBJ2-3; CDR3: CASSNLAETTDTQYF; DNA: TGTGCCAGCAGTAATCTAGCGGAGACGACAGATACGCAGTATTTT
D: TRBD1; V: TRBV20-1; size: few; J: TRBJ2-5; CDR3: CSGTGTGDETQYF; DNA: TGCAGTGGCACAGGGACAGGGGATGAGACCCAGTACTTC
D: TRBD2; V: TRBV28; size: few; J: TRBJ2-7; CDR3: CASSSSLAGGIYEQYF; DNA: TGTGCCAGCAGTTCCTCTCTAGCGGGAGGAATCTACGAGCAGTACTTC